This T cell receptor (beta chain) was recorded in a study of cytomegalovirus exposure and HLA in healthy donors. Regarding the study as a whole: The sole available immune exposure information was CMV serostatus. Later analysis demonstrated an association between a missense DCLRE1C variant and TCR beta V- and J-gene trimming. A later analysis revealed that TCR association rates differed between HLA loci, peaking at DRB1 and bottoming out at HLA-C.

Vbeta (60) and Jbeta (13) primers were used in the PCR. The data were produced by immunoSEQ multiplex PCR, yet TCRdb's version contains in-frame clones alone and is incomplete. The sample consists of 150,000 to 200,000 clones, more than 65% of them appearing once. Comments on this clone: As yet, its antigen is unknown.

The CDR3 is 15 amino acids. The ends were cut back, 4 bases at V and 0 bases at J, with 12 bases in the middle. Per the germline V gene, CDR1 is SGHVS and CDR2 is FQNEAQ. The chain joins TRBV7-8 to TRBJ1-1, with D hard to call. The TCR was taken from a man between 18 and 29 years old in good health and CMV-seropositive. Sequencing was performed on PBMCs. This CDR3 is CASSSRGGLNTEAFF. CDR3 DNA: TGTGCCAGCAGCTCCCGGGGAGGCTTGAACACTGAAGCTTTCTTT.